These 18 T cell receptor beta chains were all obtained from the same sample, sequenced in a study of control samples from healthy donors and cancer patients. Profiled with immunoSEQ multiplex PCR; TCRdb holds only in-frame clones, not every one. The data contain 20,000 to 30,000 clones, more than 75% of them seen just once; the ten biggest clones take up 13%. The sequenced sample was PBMCs. All receptors derive from a man over 45 with lung cancer.

V gene TRBV6-2 or TRBV6-3 combines with J gene TRBJ1-1; 7 bases agree with TRBD1. The germline V gene encodes CDR1 MNHEY and CDR2 SVGEGT. The ends lost 0 bases at V and 6 bases at J; junction bases unmatched: 1. The CDR3 contains 13 residues. The CDR3 DNA sequence: TGTGCCAGCAGTTACTCACAGGGGTCTGAAGCTTTCTTT. As protein: CASSYSQGSEAFF.

This chain joins TRBV10-3 and TRBJ1-5; 11 nucleotides agree with TRBD1. This CDR3 region has 14 residues. The V gene's germline CDR1 is ENHRY and CDR2 SYGVKD. Germline trimming cut 7 bases from V and 6 bases from J; bases unmatched to any gene: 5. CDR3 residues: CAIKGQGVGQPQHF. CDR3 coding DNA: TGTGCCATCAAGGGACAGGGGGTTGGTCAGCCCCAGCATTTT.

The chain uses TRBV19 and TRBJ1-2, with 7 bases matching TRBD1. Germline lookup yields CDR1 LNHDA and CDR2 SQIVND (reference sequence). J was trimmed by 3 bases and V by 7 bases; bases with no gene match: 8. The CDR3 sequence is 14 residues long. The CDR3 bases are TGTGCCAGTACCAGCGTCGGACAGGACTATGGCTACACCTTC. It codes for CASTSVGQDYGYTF.

This chain links TRBV5-6 with TRBJ1-5, with a weak D call TRBD1 (6 bases). V was clipped by 1 base and J by 7 bases, with 15 bases between them. CDR1 is SGHDT, CDR2 YYEEEE, per germline. This CDR3 is built from 15 residues. The CDR3 bases are TGTGCCAGCAGCTTGAGGGCCACAGGGTACCAGCCCCAGCATTTT. This codes for CASSLRATGYQPQHF.

V gene TRBV6-2 or TRBV6-3 combines with J gene TRBJ2-7; 7 bases map to TRBD1. Germline loops: CDR1 MNHEY, CDR2 SVGEGT. The J segment lost 4 bases and the V segment lost 2 bases, leaving 5 bases of the junction unmatched. This CDR3 region has 14 residues. This CDR3 reads CASSYTGQKYEQYF. The CDR3 coding sequence is TGTGCCAGCAGTTACACGGGACAGAAATACGAGCAGTACTTC.

J is TRBJ2-7 and V is TRBV28, with 8 bases fitting TRBD1. This CDR3 region has 15 residues. CDR1 is MDHEN and CDR2 is SYDVKM in the germline V gene. The J segment lost 5 bases and the V segment lost 4 bases, leaving 10 bases of the junction unmatched. In nucleotides, the CDR3 is TGTGCCAGCAGTTGGCGTCAGGGGGCGAGGAACGAGCAGTACTTC. It encodes CASSWRQGARNEQYF.

V and J are TRBV19 and TRBJ2-2; D might be TRBD1 (8 bases). CDR3 length: 13 residues. From germline, CDR1 is LNHDA and CDR2 SQIVND (reference sequence). Trimming took off 9 bases at V and 4 bases at J, with 12 bases between the two ends. CDR3 amino acids: CARDREGTGELFF. The CDR3 DNA sequence: TGTGCCAGGGACAGGGAGGGCACCGGGGAGCTGTTTTTT. The whole variable domain, filled in from reference TRBV19 and TRBJ2-2, reads DGGITQSPKYLFRKEGQNVTLSCEQNLNHDAMYWYRQDPGQGLRLIYYSQIVNDFQKGDIAEGYSVSREKKESFPLTVTSAQKNPTAFYLCARDREGTGELFFGEGSRLTVL.

The chain recombines TRBV14 with TRBJ2-1; TRBD2 agrees at 8 bases. Germline lookup yields CDR1 SGHDN and CDR2 FVKESK. The CDR3 runs to 15 residues. With V trimmed by 1 base and J by 10 bases, 9 bases remained unmatched. Here the CDR3 reads CASSQVAGGAQEQFF. The CDR3 nucleotides are TGTGCCAGCAGCCAAGTCGCCGGGGGGGCCCAGGAGCAGTTCTTC.

The chain combines TRBV9 with TRBJ2-7; 10 nucleotides line up with TRBD1. The CDR3 runs 15 residues. Per the germline V gene, CDR1 is SGDLS and CDR2 is YYNGEE. Trimming at V came to 0 bases and at J to 5 bases, leaving 5 bases not matched to a gene. CDR3 region: CASSVGTGGPNEQYF. CDR3 nucleotide sequence: TGTGCCAGCAGCGTAGGGACAGGGGGGCCTAACGAGCAGTACTTC. Full variable domain (rest looked up from reference TRBV9 and TRBJ2-7): DSGVTQTPKHLITATGQRVTLRCSPRSGDLSVYWYQQSLDQGLQFLIQYYNGEERAKGNILERFSAQQFPDLHSELNLSSLELGDSALYFCASSVGTGGPNEQYFGPGTRLTVT.

This rearrangement joins TRBV18 to TRBJ2-3; TRBD1 might be the D (6 bases). Trimming took 5 bases from V and 6 from J, leaving 15 bases between them. The CDR3 totals 14 residues. Germline CDR1 is KGHSH and CDR2 is LQKENI. The CDR3 nucleotides are TGTGCCAGCTCAGTACAGGGCATGTCCGATACGCAGTATTTT. Protein sequence: CASSVQGMSDTQYF. Combining the CDR3 with reference TRBV18 and TRBJ2-3 gives the whole variable domain NAGVMQNPRHLVRRRGQEARLRCSPMKGHSHVYWYRQLPEEGLKFMVYLQKENIIDESGMPKERFSAEFPKEGPSILRIQQVVRGDSAAYFCASSVQGMSDTQYFGPGTRLTVL.

The chain recombines TRBV19 with TRBJ1-3; no clear D gene. Trimming cost V 9 bases and J 4 bases, with 16 bases left between them. Germline assignment: CDR1 LNHDA and CDR2 SQIVND (reference sequence). The CDR3 runs to 14 residues. CDR3 residues: CASRARRTGNTIYF. The CDR3 DNA sequence: TGTGCCAGCCGTGCCAGGAGGACGGGAAACACCATATATTTT.

This clone occurred a few times. The CDR3 DNA reads TGTGCCTGGAGAGGGGTGGGTGAGCAGTTCTTC. It translates to CAWRGVGEQFF. This chain uses TRBV30 with TRBJ2-1; TRBD1 might be the D (5 bases). Trimming pared 3 bases from V and 9 bases from J, leaving 9 bases between. Germline V gives CDR1 GTSNPN, CDR2 SVGIG (reference sequence). This CDR3 has 11 amino acids.

This chain links TRBV18 with TRBJ2-3; 7 positions agree with TRBD1. From germline, CDR1 is KGHSH and CDR2 LQKENI. V trimming: 3 bases; J trimming: 4 bases; junction bases outside the gene matches: 4. The CDR3 runs 14 residues. The CDR3 coding sequence is TGTGCCAGCTCACCCGGGACAGATTCAGATACGCAGTATTTT. The encoded protein is CASSPGTDSDTQYF.

The rearrangement joins TRBV19 to TRBJ2-3; 9 bases fit TRBD2. This CDR3 comprises 14 residues. CDR1 and CDR2 (germline): LNHDA, SQIVND (reference sequence). J gave up 1 base and V 5 bases, and 1 base lay outside the gene matches. CDR3 sequence: CASSAGGGTDTQYF. The CDR3 DNA is TGTGCCAGTAGTGCGGGGGGGGGCACAGATACGCAGTATTTT.

CDR3 nucleotide sequence: TGTGCCTGGAGGTCAGGTGCTATCCCCTACGAGCAGTACTTC. Its protein is CAWRSGAIPYEQYF. V and J are TRBV30 and TRBJ2-7; D ambiguous. CDR3 length: 14 amino acids. Trimming removed 3 bases from V and 2 bases from J, with 14 bases in between. The V gene's germline CDR1 is GTSNPN and CDR2 SVGIG (reference sequence).

The V and J genes are TRBV29-1 and TRBJ1-1; maybe TRBD1 (6 bases). Germline V gene sequence: CDR1 SQVTM, CDR2 ANQGSEA. This CDR3 comprises 13 residues. V was pared by 7 bases and J by 3 bases, with 15 bases between. This CDR3 reads CSDSQEGDTEAFF. The CDR3 nucleotides are TGCAGCGACTCACAGGAGGGGGACACTGAAGCTTTCTTT.

DNA of the CDR3: TGTGCCAGCCCTAAAGAGTCCAGCGGGGGGGCCTACGAGCAGTACTTC. Protein sequence: CASPKESSGGAYEQYF. The chain couples TRBV2 to TRBJ2-7; 10 positions agree with TRBD2. Germline assignment: CDR1 SNHLY and CDR2 FYNNEI. V trimming: 8 bases; J trimming: 2 bases; junction bases outside the gene matches: 12. The CDR3 is 16 residues long.

The chain uses TRBV28 and TRBJ2-7; D is uncertain. The CDR3 extends over 16 amino acids. Between the trimmed V and J ends, which lost 6 bases and 4 bases, there was a span of 22 bases. Germline V gives CDR1 MDHEN, CDR2 SYDVKM. The CDR3 coding sequence is TGTGCCAGCAGCACCCCCTCGTCAGGCAGAGTGTACGAGCAGTACTTC. It encodes CASSTPSSGRVYEQYF.